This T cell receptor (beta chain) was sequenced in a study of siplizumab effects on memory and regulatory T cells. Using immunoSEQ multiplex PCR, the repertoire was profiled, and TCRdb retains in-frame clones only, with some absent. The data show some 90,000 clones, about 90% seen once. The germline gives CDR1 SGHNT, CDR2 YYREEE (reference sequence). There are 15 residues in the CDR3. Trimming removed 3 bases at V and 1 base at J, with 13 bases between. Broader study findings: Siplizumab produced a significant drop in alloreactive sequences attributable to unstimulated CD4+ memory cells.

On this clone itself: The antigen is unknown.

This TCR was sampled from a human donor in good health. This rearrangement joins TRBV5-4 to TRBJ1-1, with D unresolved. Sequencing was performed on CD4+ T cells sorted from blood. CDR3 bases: TGTGCCAGCAGCTCTACTTTCGGCACGAACACTGAAGCTTTCTTT. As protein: CASSSTFGTNTEAFF.